This T cell receptor (beta chain) emerged from a study of CD8+ T cells in alopecia areata. Study-level information: Severity in treated patients was scored by percentage of scalp area affected.

The CDR3 covers 16 residues. V was shortened by 2 bases and J by 6 bases, with 18 bases between the two germline ends. In germline, CDR1 is SGDLS, CDR2 YYNGEE. The sample's treatment: oral pan-JAK inhibitor, 5-10 mg twice daily. The authors extracted RNA and reverse transcribed it into cDNA as the sequencing template. Method: immunoSEQ multiplex PCR; TCRdb's copy keeps in-frame clones and lacks some. The sample shows roughly 250,000 clones, 60% of them seen only once. A word on this clone: Antigen unknown.

Study conclusions and caveats: Amid tofacitinib therapy, many expanded lesional clones stayed present in scalp and blood. Among patients, TCR sharing was less clear than in mice, a difference possibly due in part to HLA diversity in the patient population. Among the 100 top clones, expanded CD8+ clones, like scalp clonality, were significantly decreased by tofacitinib.

V usage is TRBV9 and J usage is TRBJ2-1, with a possible D match to TRBD1 (6 bases). The source of this sequence is a human donor with alopecia areata. Here the sequenced sample was CD4+ T cells sorted from blood, taken around week 53, from a patient treated with tofacitinib. In DNA, the CDR3 is TGTGCCAGCAGCGTGGTAGGGGGTTCTCCTACCAATGAGCAGTTCTTC. Residues: CASSVVGGSPTNEQFF.